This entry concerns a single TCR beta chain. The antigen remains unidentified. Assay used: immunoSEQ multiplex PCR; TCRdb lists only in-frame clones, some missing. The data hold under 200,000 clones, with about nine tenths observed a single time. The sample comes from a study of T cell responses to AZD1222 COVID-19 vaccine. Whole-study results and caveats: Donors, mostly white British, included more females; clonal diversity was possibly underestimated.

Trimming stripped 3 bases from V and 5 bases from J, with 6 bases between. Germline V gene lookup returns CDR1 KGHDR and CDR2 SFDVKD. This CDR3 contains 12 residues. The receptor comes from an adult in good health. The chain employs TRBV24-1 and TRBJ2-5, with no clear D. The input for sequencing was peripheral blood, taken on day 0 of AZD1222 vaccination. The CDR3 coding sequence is TGTGCCACCAGTGATCCCGGGGAGACCCAGTACTTC. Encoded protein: CATSDPGETQYF.